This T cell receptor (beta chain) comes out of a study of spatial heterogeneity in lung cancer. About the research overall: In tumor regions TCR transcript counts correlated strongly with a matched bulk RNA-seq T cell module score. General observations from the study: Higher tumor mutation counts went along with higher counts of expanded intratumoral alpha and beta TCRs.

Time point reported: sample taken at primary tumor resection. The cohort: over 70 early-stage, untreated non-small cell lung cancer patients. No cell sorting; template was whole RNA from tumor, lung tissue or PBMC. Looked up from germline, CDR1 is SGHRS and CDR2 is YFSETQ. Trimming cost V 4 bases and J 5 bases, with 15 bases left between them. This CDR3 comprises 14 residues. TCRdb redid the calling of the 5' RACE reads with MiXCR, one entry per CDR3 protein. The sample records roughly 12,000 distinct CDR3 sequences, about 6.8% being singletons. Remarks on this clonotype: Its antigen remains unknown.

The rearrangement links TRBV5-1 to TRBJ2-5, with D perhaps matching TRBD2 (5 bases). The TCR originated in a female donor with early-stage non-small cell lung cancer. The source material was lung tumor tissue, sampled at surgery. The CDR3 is CASSPGGSGETQYF. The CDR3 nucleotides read TGCGCCAGCAGCCCGGGTGGGTCGGGGGAGACCCAGTACTTC. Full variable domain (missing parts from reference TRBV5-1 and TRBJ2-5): KAGVTQTPRYLIKTRGQQVTLSCSPISGHRSVSWYQQTPGQGLQFLFEYFSETQRNKGNFPGRFSGRQFSNSRSEMNVSTLELGDSALYLCASSPGGSGETQYFGPGTRLLVL.